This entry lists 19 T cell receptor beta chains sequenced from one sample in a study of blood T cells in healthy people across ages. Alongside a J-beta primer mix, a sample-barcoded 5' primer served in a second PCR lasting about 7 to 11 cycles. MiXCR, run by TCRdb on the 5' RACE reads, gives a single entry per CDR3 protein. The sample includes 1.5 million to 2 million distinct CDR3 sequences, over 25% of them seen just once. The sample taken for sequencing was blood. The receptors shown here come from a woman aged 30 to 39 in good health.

The CDR3 nucleotides read TGCAGTGCTAGAGATGTGACTAGCGGGAACCAAGAGACCCAGTACTTC. This codes for CSARDVTSGNQETQYF. V is TRBV20-1 and J is TRBJ2-5, with 11 bases aligning to TRBD2. Trimming at V came to 0 bases and at J to 0 bases, leaving 3 bases not matched to a gene. The CDR3 contains 16 residues. The germline CDR1 and CDR2 sequences are DFQATT and SNEGSKA (reference sequence).

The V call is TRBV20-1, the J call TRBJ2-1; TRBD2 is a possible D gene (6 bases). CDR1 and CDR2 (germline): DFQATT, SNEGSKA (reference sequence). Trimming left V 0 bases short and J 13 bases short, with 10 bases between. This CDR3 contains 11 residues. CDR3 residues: CSARERDFQFF. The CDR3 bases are TGCAGTGCTAGAGAACGGGACTTCCAGTTCTTC.

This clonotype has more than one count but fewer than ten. The CDR3 protein is CASTLRDSYGYTF. CDR3 DNA: TGTGCCAGCACTCTCCGGGACAGCTATGGCTACACCTTC. V usage is TRBV28 and J usage is TRBJ1-2, with 7 bases matching TRBD1. This CDR3 contains 13 residues. V lost 7 bases to trimming and J lost 4 bases; unmatched junction nucleotides: 6. Per the germline V gene, CDR1 is MDHEN and CDR2 is SYDVKM.

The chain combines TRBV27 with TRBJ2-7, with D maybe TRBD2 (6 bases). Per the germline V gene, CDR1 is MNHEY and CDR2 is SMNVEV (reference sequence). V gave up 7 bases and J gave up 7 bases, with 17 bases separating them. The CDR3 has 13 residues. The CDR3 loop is CASMGISGEEQYF. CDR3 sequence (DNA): TGTGCCAGCATGGGGATATCGGGGGAAGAGCAGTACTTC.

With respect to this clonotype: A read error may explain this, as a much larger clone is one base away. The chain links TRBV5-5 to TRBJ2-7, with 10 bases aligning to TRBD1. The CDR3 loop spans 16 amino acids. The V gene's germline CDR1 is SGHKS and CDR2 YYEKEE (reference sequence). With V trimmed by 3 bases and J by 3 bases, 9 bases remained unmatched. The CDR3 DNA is TGTGCCAGCAGCTCGTCATGGGGACAGGGGATCTACGAGCAGTACTTC. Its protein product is CASSSSWGQGIYEQYF.

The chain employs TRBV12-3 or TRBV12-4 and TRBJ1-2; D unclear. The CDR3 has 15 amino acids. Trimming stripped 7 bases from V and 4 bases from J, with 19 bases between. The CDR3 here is CASTSRRVAGYGYTF. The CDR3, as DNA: TGTGCCAGCACCTCGCGGAGGGTCGCAGGCTATGGCTACACCTTC.

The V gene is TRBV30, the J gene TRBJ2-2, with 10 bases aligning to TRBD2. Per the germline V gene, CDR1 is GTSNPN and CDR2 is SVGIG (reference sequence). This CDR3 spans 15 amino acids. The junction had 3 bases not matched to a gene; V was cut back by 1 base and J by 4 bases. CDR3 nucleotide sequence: TGTGCCTGGAGTGGACTAGCGGGCTCCACCGGGGAGCTGTTTTTT. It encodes CAWSGLAGSTGELFF.

CDR3 residues: CASSWGTGTNEKLFF. The CDR3 nucleotides read TGTGCCAGCAGCTGGGGAACAGGTACTAATGAAAAACTGTTTTTT. V and J are TRBV7-6 and TRBJ1-4; D perhaps matches TRBD1 (5 bases). The CDR3 spans 15 residues. Looked up from germline, CDR1 is SGHVS and CDR2 is FNYEAQ. Trimming shortened V by 4 bases and J by 2 bases, and 11 bases separated the two germline ends.

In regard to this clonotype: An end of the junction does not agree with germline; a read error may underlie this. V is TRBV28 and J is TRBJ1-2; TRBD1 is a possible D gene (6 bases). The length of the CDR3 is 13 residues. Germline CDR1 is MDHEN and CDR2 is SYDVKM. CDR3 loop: CTSSTGINYGYTF. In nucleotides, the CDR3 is TGTACCAGCAGTACAGGGATAAACTATGGCTACACCTTC.

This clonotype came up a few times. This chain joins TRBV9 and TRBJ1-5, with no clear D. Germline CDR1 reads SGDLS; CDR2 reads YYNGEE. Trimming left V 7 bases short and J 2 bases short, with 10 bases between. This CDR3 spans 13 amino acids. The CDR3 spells CASGQSGNQPQHF. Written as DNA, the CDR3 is TGTGCCAGCGGTCAGTCTGGCAATCAGCCCCAGCATTTT. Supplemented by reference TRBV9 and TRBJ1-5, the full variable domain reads DSGVTQTPKHLITATGQRVTLRCSPRSGDLSVYWYQQSLDQGLQFLIQYYNGEERAKGNILERFSAQQFPDLHSELNLSSLELGDSALYFCASGQSGNQPQHFGDGTRLSIL.

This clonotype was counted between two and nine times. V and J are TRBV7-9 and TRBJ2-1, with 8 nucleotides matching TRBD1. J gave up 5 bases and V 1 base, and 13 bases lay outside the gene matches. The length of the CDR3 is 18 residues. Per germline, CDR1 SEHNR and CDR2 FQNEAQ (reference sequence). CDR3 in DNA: TGTGCCAGCAGCTTAGTGTCTGGGACAGGTCGGAAGGACAATGAGCAGTTCTTC. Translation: CASSLVSGTGRKDNEQFF. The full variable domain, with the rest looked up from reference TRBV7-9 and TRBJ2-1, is DTGVSQNPRHKITKRGQNVTFRCDPISEHNRLYWYRQTLGQGPEFLTYFQNEAQLEKSRLLSDRFSAERPKGSFSTLEIQRTEQGDSAMYLCASSLVSGTGRKDNEQFFGPGTRLTVL.

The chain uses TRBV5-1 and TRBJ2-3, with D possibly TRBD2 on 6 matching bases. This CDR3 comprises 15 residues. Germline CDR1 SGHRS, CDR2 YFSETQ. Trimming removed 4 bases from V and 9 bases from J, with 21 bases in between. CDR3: CASSLFGGKRITQYF. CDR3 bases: TGCGCCAGCAGCCTGTTCGGGGGAAAGAGGATCACGCAGTATTTT.

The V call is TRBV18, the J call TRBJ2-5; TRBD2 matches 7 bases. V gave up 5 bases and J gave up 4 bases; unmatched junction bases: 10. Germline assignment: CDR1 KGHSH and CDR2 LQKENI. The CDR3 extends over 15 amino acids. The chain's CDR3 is CASSKGFGGGETQYF. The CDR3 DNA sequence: TGTGCCAGCTCAAAGGGGTTCGGCGGGGGAGAGACCCAGTACTTC.

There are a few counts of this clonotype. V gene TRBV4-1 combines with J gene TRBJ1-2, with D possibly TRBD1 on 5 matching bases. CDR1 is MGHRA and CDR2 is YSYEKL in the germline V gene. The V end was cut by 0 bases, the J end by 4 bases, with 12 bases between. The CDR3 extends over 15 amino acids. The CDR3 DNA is TGCGCCAGCAGCCAAGAGGCGAAGGGGAGCTATGGCTACACCTTC. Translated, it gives CASSQEAKGSYGYTF.

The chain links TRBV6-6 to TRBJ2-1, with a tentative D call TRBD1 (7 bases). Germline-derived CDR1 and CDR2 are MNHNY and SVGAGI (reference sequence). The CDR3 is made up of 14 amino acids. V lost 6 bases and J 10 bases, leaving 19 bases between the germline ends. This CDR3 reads CASSLDRVGGEQFF. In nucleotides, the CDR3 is TGTGCCAGCAGCCTCGACAGGGTGGGGGGCGAGCAGTTCTTC.

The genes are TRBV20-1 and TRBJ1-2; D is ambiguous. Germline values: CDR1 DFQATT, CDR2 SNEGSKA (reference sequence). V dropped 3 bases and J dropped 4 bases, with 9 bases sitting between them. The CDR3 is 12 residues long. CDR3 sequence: CSASSESYGYTF. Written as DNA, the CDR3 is TGCAGTGCTAGTAGCGAGAGCTATGGCTACACCTTC.

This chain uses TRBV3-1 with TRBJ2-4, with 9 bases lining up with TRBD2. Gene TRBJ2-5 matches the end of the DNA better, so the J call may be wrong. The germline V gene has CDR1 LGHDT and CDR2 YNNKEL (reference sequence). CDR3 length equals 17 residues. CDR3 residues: CASSHSRLAALEETQYF. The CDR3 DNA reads TGTGCCAGCAGCCACTCTCGACTAGCGGCTTTGGAAGAGACCCAGTACTTC.

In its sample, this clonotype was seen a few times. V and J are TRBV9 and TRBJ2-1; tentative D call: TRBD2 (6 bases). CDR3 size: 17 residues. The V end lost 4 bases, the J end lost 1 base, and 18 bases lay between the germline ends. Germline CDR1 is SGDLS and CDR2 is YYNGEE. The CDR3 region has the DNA TGTGCCAGCAGCAGTAGGGTAGGGGAGGTGTCCTACAATGAGCAGTTCTTC. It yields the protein CASSSRVGEVSYNEQFF.

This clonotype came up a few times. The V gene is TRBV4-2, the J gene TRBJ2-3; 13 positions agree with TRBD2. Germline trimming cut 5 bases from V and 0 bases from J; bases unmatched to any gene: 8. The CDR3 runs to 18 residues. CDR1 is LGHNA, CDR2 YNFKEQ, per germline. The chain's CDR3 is CASSYGLAGVSSTDTQYF. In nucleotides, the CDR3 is TGTGCCAGCAGCTACGGACTAGCGGGGGTGTCTAGCACAGATACGCAGTATTTT.